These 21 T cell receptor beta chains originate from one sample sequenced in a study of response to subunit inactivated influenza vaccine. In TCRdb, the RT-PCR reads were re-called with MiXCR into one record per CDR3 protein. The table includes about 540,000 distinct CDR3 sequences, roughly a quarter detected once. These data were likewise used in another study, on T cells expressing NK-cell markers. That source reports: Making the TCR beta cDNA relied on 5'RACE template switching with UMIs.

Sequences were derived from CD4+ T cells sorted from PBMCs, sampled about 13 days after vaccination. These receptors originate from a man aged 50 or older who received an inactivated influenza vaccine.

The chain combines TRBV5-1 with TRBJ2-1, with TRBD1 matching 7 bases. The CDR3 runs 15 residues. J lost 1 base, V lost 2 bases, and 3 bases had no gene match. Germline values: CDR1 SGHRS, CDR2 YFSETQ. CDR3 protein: CASSFTGESYNEQFF. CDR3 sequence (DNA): TGCGCCAGCAGCTTTACAGGGGAGTCCTACAATGAGCAGTTCTTC.

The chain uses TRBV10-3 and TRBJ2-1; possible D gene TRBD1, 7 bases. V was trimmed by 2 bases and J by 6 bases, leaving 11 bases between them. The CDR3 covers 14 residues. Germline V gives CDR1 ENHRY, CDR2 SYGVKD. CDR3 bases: TGTGCCATCAGTGAGGGGAGGACAGGCAATGAGCAGTTCTTC. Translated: CAISEGRTGNEQFF.

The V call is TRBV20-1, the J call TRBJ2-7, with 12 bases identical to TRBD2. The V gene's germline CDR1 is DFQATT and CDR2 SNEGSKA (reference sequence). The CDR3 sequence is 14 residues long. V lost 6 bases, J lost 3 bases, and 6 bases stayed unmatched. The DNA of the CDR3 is TGCAGTGCCGCCGGACTAGCGGGATTCTACGAGCAGTACTTC. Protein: CSAAGLAGFYEQYF.

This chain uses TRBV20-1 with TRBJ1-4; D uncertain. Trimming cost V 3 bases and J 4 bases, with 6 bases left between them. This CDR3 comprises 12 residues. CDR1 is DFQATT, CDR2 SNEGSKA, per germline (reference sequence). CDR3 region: CSASPGNEKLFF. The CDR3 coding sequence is TGCAGTGCTAGTCCGGGTAATGAAAAACTGTTTTTT.

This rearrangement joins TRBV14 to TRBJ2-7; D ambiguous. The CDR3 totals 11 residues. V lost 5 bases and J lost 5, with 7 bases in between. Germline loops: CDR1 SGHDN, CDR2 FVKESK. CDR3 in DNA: TGTGCCAGCAGCGAATTGGACGAGCAGTACTTC. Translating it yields CASSELDEQYF.

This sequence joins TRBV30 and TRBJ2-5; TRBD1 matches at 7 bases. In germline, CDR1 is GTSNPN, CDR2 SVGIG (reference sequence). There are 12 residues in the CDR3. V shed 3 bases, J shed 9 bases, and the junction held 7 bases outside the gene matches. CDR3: CAWRLKGASQYF. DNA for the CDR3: TGTGCCTGGAGATTGAAGGGGGCGTCCCAGTACTTC. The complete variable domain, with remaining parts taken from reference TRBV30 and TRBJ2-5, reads SQTIHQWPATLVQPVGSPLSLECTVEGTSNPNLYWYRQAAGRGLQLLFYSVGIGQISSEVPQNLSASRPQDRQFILSSKKLLLSDSGFYLCAWRLKGASQYFGPGTRLLVL.

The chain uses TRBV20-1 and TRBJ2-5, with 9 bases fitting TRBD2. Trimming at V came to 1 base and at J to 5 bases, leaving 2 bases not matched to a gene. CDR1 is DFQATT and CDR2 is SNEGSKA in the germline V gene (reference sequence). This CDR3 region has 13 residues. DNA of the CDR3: TGCAGTGCTAGAGGGACTAGCGAGGAGACCCAGTACTTC. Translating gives CSARGTSEETQYF.

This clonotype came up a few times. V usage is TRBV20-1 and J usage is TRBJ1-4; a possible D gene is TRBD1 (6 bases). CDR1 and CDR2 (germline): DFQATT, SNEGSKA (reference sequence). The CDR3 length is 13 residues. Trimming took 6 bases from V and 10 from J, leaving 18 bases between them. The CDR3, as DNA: TGCAGTGCCTCCGGGACAACGAAGGGAAAACTGTTTTTT. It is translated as CSASGTTKGKLFF.

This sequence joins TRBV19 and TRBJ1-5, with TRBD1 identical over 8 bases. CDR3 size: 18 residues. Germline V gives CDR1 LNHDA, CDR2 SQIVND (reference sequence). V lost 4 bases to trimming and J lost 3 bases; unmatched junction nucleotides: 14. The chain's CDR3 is CASSTPTGAPRYNQPQHF. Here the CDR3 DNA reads TGTGCCAGTAGTACGCCGACAGGGGCCCCCAGATACAATCAGCCCCAGCATTTT.

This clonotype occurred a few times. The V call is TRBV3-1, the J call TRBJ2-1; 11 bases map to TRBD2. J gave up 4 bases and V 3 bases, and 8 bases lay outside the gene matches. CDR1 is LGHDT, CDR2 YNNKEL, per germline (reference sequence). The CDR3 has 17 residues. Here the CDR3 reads CASSQTPTSGAYNEQFF. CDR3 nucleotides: TGTGCCAGCAGCCAGACTCCGACTAGCGGGGCTTACAATGAGCAGTTCTTC.

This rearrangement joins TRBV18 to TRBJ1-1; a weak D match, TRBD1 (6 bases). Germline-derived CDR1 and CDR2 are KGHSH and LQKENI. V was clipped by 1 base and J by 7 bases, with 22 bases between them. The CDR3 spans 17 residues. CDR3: CASSPRGRTLNRDEAFF. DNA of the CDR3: TGTGCCAGCTCACCACGGGGGCGAACTCTAAACAGGGATGAAGCTTTCTTT.

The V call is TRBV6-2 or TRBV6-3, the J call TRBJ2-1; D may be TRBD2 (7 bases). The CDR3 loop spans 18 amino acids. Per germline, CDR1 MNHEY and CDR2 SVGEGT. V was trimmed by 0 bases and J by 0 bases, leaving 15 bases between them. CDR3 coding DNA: TGTGCCAGCAGTTACTCGATGGGGGGGGGGGCCTCCTACAATGAGCAGTTCTTC. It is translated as CASSYSMGGGASYNEQFF.

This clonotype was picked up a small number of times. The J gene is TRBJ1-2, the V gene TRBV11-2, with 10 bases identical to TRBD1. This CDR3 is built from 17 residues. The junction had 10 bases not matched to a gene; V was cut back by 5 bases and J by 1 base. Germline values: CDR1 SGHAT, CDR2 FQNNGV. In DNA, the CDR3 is TGTGCCAGCAGCAGACTCGACAGGGGGCGTATTAACTATGGCTACACCTTC. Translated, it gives CASSRLDRGRINYGYTF.

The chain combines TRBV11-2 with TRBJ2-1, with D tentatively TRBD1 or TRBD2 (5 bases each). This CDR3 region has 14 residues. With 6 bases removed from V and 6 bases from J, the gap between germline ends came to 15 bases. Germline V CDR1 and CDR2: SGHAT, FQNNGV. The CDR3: CASSSGPPFNEQFF. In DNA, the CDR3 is TGTGCCAGCAGTTCGGGACCCCCCTTCAATGAGCAGTTCTTC.

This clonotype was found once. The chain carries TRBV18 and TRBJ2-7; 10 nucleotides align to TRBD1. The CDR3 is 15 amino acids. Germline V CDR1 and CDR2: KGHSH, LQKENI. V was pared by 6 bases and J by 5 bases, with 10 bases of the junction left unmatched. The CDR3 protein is CASSIAGTGANEQYF. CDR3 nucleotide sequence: TGTGCCAGCTCCATAGCCGGGACAGGGGCCAACGAGCAGTACTTC.

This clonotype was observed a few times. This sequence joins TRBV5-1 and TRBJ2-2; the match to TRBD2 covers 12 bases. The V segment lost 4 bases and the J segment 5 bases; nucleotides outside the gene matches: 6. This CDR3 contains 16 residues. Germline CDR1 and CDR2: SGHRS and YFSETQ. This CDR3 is CASSPVTSGRTGELFF. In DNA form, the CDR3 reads TGCGCCAGCAGCCCCGTAACTAGCGGGAGGACCGGGGAGCTGTTTTTT.

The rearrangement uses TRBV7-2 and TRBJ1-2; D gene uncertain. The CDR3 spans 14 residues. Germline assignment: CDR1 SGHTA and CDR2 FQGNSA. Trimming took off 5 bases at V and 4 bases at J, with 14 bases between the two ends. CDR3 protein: CASSARAGIYGYTF. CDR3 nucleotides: TGTGCCAGCAGCGCAAGAGCGGGCATCTATGGCTACACCTTC.

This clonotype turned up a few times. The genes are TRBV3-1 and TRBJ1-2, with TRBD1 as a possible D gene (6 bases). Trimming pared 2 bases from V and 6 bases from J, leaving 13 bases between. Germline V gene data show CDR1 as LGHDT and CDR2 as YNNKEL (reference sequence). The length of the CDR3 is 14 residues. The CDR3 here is CASSQLDRRDGYTF. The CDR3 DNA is TGTGCCAGCAGCCAACTAGACAGGCGCGATGGCTACACCTTC.

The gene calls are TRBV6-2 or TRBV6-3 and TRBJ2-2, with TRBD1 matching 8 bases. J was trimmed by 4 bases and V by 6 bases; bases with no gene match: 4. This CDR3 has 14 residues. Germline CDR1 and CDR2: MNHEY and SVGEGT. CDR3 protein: CASRRQGLTGELFF. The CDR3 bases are TGTGCCAGCAGAAGACAGGGGCTCACCGGGGAGCTGTTTTTT.

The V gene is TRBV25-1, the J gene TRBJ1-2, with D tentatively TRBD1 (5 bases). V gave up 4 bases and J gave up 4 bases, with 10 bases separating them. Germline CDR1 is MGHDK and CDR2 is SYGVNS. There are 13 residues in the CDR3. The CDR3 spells CASSVGGGYGYTF. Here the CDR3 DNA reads TGTGCCAGCAGTGTAGGTGGGGGCTATGGCTACACCTTC.

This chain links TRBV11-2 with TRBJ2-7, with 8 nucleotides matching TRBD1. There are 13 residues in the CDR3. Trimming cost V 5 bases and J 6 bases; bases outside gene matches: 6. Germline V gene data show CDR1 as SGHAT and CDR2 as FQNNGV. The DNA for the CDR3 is TGTGCCAGCAGCACGGGACAGGCCGGCGAGCAGTACTTC. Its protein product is CASSTGQAGEQYF.